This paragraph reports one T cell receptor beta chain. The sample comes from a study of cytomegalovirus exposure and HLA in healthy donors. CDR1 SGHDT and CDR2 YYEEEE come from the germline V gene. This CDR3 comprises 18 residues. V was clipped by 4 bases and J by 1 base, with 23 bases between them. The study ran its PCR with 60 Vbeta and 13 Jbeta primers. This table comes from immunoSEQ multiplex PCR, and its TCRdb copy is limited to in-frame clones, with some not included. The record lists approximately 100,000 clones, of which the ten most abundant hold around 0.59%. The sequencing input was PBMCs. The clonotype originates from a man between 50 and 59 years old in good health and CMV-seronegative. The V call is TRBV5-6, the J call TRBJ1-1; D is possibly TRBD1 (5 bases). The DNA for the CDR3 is TGTGCCAGCAGCACGCCCGATGGGAGGGAAGGGGCGAACACTGAAGCTTTCTTT. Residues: CASSTPDGREGANTEAFF.